These 23 T cell receptor beta chains originate from one sample sequenced in a study of human T cells and chemical hapten exposure. Described time point: patch test 3, about 24 weeks after DPC sensitization. Indicated treatment: therapeutic diphenylcyclopropenone sensitization with weekly scalp DPC. TCRdb recomputed calls from the RACE reads with MiXCR, one row per CDR3 protein. Of tens of thousands of distinct CDR3 sequences listed, roughly 11% are singletons. The sequences come from whole blood, collected in connection with sensitization to the hapten diphenylcyclopropenone (DPC). These receptors were taken from a young woman with alopecia areata. Some clones in this sample may be carry-over from other donors' samples.

This clonotype appeared many times. The rearrangement uses TRBV2 and TRBJ2-1, with TRBD2 identical over 7 bases. CDR3 length equals 14 residues. The germline CDR1 and CDR2 sequences are SNHLY and FYNNEI. Trimming removed 5 bases from V and 0 bases from J; junction bases left unmatched: 1. Written as DNA, the CDR3 is TGTGCCAGCAGTAGGGACTACTCCTACAATGAGCAGTTCTTC. It encodes CASSRDYSYNEQFF. Together with reference TRBV2 and TRBJ2-1, the CDR3 gives the full variable domain: EPEVTQTPSHQVTQMGQEVILRCVPISNHLYFYWYRQILGQKVEFLVSFYNNEISEKSEIFDDQFSVERPDGSNFTLKIRSTKLEDSAMYFCASSRDYSYNEQFFGPGTRLTVL.

This clonotype was found a few times. The chain is built from TRBV10-3 and TRBJ2-7; 8 bases align to TRBD1. Trimming at V came to 3 bases and at J to 1 base, leaving 5 bases not matched to a gene. The CDR3 runs to 15 residues. Germline CDR1 is ENHRY and CDR2 is SYGVKD. CDR3 in DNA: TGTGCCATCAGTGATAGGACAGGGAATTCCTACGAGCAGTACTTC. Protein product: CAISDRTGNSYEQYF.

This clonotype occurred many times. The chain recombines TRBV20-1 with TRBJ1-6; D is possibly TRBD1 (6 bases). The CDR3 is made up of 16 amino acids. Germline V gene lookup returns CDR1 DFQATT and CDR2 SNEGSKA (reference sequence). Between the trimmed V and J ends, which lost 5 bases and 1 base, there was a span of 15 bases. Here the CDR3 reads CSAPRGGASYNSPLHF. The DNA of the CDR3 is TGCAGTGCTCCACGGGGGGGCGCGTCCTATAATTCACCCCTCCACTTT.

This clonotype has just a few counts. The CDR3 DNA follows: TGTGCCAGCAGTTTGGGGGGCCTAGGCACTGAAGCTTTCTTT. This gives the protein CASSLGGLGTEAFF. This chain joins TRBV28 and TRBJ1-1, with D perhaps matching TRBD1 (6 bases). This CDR3 comprises 14 residues. Trimming took 3 bases from V and 4 from J, leaving 12 bases between them. The germline CDR1 and CDR2 sequences are MDHEN and SYDVKM.

The CDR3 reads CSATHAGLGTDTQYF. The CDR3 DNA reads TGCAGTGCTACCCATGCGGGACTAGGCACAGATACGCAGTATTTT. V and J are TRBV20-1 and TRBJ2-3; 8 positions match TRBD2. The CDR3 spans 15 residues. V lost 4 bases to trimming and J lost 1 base; unmatched junction nucleotides: 7. Germline lookup yields CDR1 DFQATT and CDR2 SNEGSKA (reference sequence).

V usage is TRBV4-1 and J usage is TRBJ1-5, with no clear D. Germline-derived CDR1 and CDR2 are MGHRA and YSYEKL. This CDR3 has 14 amino acids. Between the trimmed V and J ends, which lost 7 bases and 3 bases, there was a span of 13 bases. The CDR3 coding sequence is TGCGCCAGCAACCCGGACGGGATCAATCAGCCCCAGCATTTT. Translating gives CASNPDGINQPQHF.

The table lists this clonotype with a few counts. This rearrangement joins TRBV7-2 to TRBJ2-7; 7 bases map to TRBD2. Germline V gene lookup returns CDR1 SGHTA and CDR2 FQGNSA. J lost 3 bases, V lost 2 bases, and 7 bases had no gene match. The CDR3 runs to 15 residues. CDR3 DNA: TGTGCCAGCAGCTTATCCAGCGGGACGGGCTACGAGCAGTACTTC. The encoded protein is CASSLSSGTGYEQYF. The full variable domain, with the rest looked up from reference TRBV7-2 and TRBJ2-7, is GAGVSQSPSNKVTEKGKDVELRCDPISGHTALYWYRQSLGQGLEFLIYFQGNSAPDKSGLPSDRFSAERTGGSVSTLTIQRTQQEDSAVYLCASSLSSGTGYEQYFGPGTRLTVT.

This clonotype has at least ten counts. V and J are TRBV3-1 and TRBJ2-5, with 9 positions matching TRBD2. The CDR3 is made up of 14 amino acids. Trimming removed 1 base from V and 5 bases from J; junction bases left unmatched: 2. Germline CDR1 and CDR2: LGHDT and YNNKEL (reference sequence). As DNA, the CDR3 is TGTGCCAGCAGCCAAGCCGCGGGGGGGGAGACCCAGTACTTC. It codes for CASSQAAGGETQYF.

This clonotype came up a few times. The J gene is TRBJ1-5, the V gene TRBV19; a weak D match, TRBD1 (6 bases). Per the germline V gene, CDR1 is LNHDA and CDR2 is SQIVND (reference sequence). This CDR3 spans 14 amino acids. V was clipped by 5 bases and J by 6 bases, with 14 bases between them. CDR3 amino acids: CASSRRGSGQPQHF. The CDR3 DNA reads TGTGCCAGTAGTCGAAGGGGGTCGGGTCAGCCCCAGCATTTT.

This clonotype came up many times. The chain couples TRBV6-2 or TRBV6-3 to TRBJ2-7; D ambiguous. Trimming shortened V by 2 bases and J by 4 bases, and 6 bases separated the two germline ends. Germline values: CDR1 MNHEY, CDR2 SVGEGT. The CDR3 loop spans 12 amino acids. The CDR3 region has the DNA TGTGCCAGCAGTTACATCGGGTACGAGCAGTACTTC. Translation: CASSYIGYEQYF.

The chain carries TRBV14 and TRBJ2-3, with D tentatively TRBD2 (5 bases). The CDR3 is 14 amino acids. V was clipped by 2 bases and J by 7 bases, with 13 bases between them. In germline, CDR1 is SGHDN, CDR2 FVKESK. CDR3 nucleotide sequence: TGTGCCAGCAGCCAACCCGGGATACGGCATACGCAGTATTTT. Protein: CASSQPGIRHTQYF.

This clonotype was seen many times. The rearrangement joins TRBV12-3 or TRBV12-4 to TRBJ1-1, with 9 bases aligning to TRBD1. CDR3 size: 15 residues. After removal of 5 bases from V and 0 bases from J, the junction contained 4 bases not matched to a gene. DNA for the CDR3: TGTGCCAGCAGTGTCGACAGGGGGATGAACACTGAAGCTTTCTTT. As protein: CASSVDRGMNTEAFF.

This chain uses TRBV28 with TRBJ2-5, with TRBD2 identical over 9 bases. CDR3 size: 14 residues. V lost 11 bases to trimming and J lost 6 bases; unmatched junction nucleotides: 13. Germline V gene lookup returns CDR1 MDHEN and CDR2 SYDVKM. The CDR3 DNA is TGTGCCGCCCGGGGCGGGGGGGCCGGACAGACCCAGTACTTC. Its translation is CAARGGGAGQTQYF.

This clonotype showed up many times. This chain connects TRBV10-3 to TRBJ1-1; D gene ambiguous. CDR3 size: 14 residues. V lost 2 bases and J 1 base, leaving 8 bases between the germline ends. The germline gives CDR1 ENHRY, CDR2 SYGVKD. CDR3 nucleotide sequence: TGTGCCATCAGTGAGGAGGTGGAGAACACTGAAGCTTTCTTT. Translation: CAISEEVENTEAFF.

This rearrangement joins TRBV28 to TRBJ1-1; D is unclear. The CDR3 totals 13 residues. CDR1 is MDHEN and CDR2 is SYDVKM in the germline V gene. With 4 bases removed from V and 5 bases from J, the gap between germline ends came to 11 bases. CDR3 in amino acids: CASSSPRRTEAFF. The CDR3 region has the DNA TGTGCCAGCAGTTCCCCCCGCCGGACTGAAGCTTTCTTT.

The chain has TRBV19 and TRBJ1-5; tentative D call: TRBD1 (5 bases). Germline V gives CDR1 LNHDA, CDR2 SQIVND (reference sequence). The V gene lost 4 bases and the J gene lost 4 bases, with 11 bases spanning the gap. The CDR3 has 14 amino acids. The CDR3 coding sequence is TGTGCCAGTAGTACATGGGACGAGAATCAGCCCCAGCATTTT. Translation gives CASSTWDENQPQHF.

This clonotype came up many times. The genes are TRBV6-5 and TRBJ1-6, with unresolved D. V was clipped by 6 bases and J by 7 bases, with 7 bases between them. This CDR3 has 12 residues. Germline lookup yields CDR1 MNHEY and CDR2 SVGAGI. The CDR3 DNA reads as TGTGCCAGCAGCAACGGGAATTCACCCCTCCACTTT. This encodes CASSNGNSPLHF.

This clonotype was counted ten times or more. The chain couples TRBV4-2 to TRBJ2-3; 12 nucleotides agree with TRBD2. CDR1 and CDR2 (germline): LGHNA, YNFKEQ. The CDR3 sequence is 17 residues long. The trim removed 3 bases at V and 2 bases at J, leaving 6 bases unmatched. CDR3 protein: CASSQATSGSSTDTQYF. The CDR3, as DNA: TGTGCCAGCAGCCAGGCGACTAGCGGGAGTTCCACAGATACGCAGTATTTT.

This clonotype has ten or more counts. The CDR3, as DNA: TGTGCCAGCAGCCGACAGGGATCAGATACGCAGTATTTT. This codes for CASSRQGSDTQYF. The chain links TRBV28 to TRBJ2-3; 7 nucleotides line up with TRBD1. The CDR3 loop spans 13 amino acids. Germline lookup yields CDR1 MDHEN and CDR2 SYDVKM. The J segment lost 4 bases and the V segment lost 6 bases, leaving 4 bases of the junction unmatched. Full variable domain (outside the CDR3, taken from reference TRBV28 and TRBJ2-3): DVKVTQSSRYLVKRTGEKVFLECVQDMDHENMFWYRQDPGLGLRLIYFSYDVKMKEKGDIPEGYSVSREKKERFSLILESASTNQTSMYLCASSRQGSDTQYFGPGTRLTVL.

In its sample, this clonotype was seen a few times. The chain carries TRBV5-6 and TRBJ1-6, with a possible D match to TRBD1 (5 bases). The CDR3 consists of 16 residues. CDR1 and CDR2 from the germline V gene are SGHDT and YYEEEE. V was trimmed by 1 base and J by 9 bases, leaving 17 bases between them. CDR3 DNA: TGTGCCAGCAGCTTGATAGGAGGCCGAGGGGCTTCACCCCTCCACTTT. This sequence encodes CASSLIGGRGASPLHF. Combining the CDR3 with reference TRBV5-6 and TRBJ1-6 gives the whole variable domain DAGVTQSPTHLIKTRGQQVTLRCSPKSGHDTVSWYQQALGQGPQFIFQYYEEEERQRGNFPDRFSGHQFPNYSSELNVNALLLGDSALYLCASSLIGGRGASPLHFGNGTRLTVT.

In this sample, this clonotype turned up a few times. V usage is TRBV6-1 and J usage is TRBJ1-5; a possible D gene is TRBD1 (6 bases). Deletions cut 1 base from V and 7 bases from J, with 11 bases between. Germline CDR1 and CDR2: MNHNS and SASEGT. The CDR3 sequence is 14 residues long. CDR3 residues: CASSEEGVGQPQHF. The CDR3 coding sequence is TGTGCCAGCAGTGAAGAGGGGGTAGGACAGCCCCAGCATTTT.

The V gene is TRBV20-1, the J gene TRBJ1-1; D gene unclear. Germline V gene lookup returns CDR1 DFQATT and CDR2 SNEGSKA (reference sequence). CDR3 size: 13 residues. Trimming took off 3 bases at V and 0 bases at J, with 8 bases between the two ends. The CDR3 region has the DNA TGCAGTGCTAGGGCCAGAATGAACACTGAAGCTTTCTTT. Translated, it gives CSARARMNTEAFF.

In regard to this clonotype: Being one base from a much bigger clone, this may be a read error. This is likely a read error, given that the CDR3 carries no conserved phenylalanine or tryptophan at its end. The chain carries TRBV20-1 and TRBJ2-7, with 12 nucleotides matching TRBD2. Trimming cost V 1 base and J 4 bases; bases outside gene matches: 8. There are 16 residues in the CDR3. Germline assignment: CDR1 DFQATT and CDR2 SNEGSKA (reference sequence). The CDR3 DNA follows: TGCAGTGCTAGAGCTCGGCTAGCGGGAGGGCCTTACGAGCAGTACATC. Translated: CSARARLAGGPYEQYI.